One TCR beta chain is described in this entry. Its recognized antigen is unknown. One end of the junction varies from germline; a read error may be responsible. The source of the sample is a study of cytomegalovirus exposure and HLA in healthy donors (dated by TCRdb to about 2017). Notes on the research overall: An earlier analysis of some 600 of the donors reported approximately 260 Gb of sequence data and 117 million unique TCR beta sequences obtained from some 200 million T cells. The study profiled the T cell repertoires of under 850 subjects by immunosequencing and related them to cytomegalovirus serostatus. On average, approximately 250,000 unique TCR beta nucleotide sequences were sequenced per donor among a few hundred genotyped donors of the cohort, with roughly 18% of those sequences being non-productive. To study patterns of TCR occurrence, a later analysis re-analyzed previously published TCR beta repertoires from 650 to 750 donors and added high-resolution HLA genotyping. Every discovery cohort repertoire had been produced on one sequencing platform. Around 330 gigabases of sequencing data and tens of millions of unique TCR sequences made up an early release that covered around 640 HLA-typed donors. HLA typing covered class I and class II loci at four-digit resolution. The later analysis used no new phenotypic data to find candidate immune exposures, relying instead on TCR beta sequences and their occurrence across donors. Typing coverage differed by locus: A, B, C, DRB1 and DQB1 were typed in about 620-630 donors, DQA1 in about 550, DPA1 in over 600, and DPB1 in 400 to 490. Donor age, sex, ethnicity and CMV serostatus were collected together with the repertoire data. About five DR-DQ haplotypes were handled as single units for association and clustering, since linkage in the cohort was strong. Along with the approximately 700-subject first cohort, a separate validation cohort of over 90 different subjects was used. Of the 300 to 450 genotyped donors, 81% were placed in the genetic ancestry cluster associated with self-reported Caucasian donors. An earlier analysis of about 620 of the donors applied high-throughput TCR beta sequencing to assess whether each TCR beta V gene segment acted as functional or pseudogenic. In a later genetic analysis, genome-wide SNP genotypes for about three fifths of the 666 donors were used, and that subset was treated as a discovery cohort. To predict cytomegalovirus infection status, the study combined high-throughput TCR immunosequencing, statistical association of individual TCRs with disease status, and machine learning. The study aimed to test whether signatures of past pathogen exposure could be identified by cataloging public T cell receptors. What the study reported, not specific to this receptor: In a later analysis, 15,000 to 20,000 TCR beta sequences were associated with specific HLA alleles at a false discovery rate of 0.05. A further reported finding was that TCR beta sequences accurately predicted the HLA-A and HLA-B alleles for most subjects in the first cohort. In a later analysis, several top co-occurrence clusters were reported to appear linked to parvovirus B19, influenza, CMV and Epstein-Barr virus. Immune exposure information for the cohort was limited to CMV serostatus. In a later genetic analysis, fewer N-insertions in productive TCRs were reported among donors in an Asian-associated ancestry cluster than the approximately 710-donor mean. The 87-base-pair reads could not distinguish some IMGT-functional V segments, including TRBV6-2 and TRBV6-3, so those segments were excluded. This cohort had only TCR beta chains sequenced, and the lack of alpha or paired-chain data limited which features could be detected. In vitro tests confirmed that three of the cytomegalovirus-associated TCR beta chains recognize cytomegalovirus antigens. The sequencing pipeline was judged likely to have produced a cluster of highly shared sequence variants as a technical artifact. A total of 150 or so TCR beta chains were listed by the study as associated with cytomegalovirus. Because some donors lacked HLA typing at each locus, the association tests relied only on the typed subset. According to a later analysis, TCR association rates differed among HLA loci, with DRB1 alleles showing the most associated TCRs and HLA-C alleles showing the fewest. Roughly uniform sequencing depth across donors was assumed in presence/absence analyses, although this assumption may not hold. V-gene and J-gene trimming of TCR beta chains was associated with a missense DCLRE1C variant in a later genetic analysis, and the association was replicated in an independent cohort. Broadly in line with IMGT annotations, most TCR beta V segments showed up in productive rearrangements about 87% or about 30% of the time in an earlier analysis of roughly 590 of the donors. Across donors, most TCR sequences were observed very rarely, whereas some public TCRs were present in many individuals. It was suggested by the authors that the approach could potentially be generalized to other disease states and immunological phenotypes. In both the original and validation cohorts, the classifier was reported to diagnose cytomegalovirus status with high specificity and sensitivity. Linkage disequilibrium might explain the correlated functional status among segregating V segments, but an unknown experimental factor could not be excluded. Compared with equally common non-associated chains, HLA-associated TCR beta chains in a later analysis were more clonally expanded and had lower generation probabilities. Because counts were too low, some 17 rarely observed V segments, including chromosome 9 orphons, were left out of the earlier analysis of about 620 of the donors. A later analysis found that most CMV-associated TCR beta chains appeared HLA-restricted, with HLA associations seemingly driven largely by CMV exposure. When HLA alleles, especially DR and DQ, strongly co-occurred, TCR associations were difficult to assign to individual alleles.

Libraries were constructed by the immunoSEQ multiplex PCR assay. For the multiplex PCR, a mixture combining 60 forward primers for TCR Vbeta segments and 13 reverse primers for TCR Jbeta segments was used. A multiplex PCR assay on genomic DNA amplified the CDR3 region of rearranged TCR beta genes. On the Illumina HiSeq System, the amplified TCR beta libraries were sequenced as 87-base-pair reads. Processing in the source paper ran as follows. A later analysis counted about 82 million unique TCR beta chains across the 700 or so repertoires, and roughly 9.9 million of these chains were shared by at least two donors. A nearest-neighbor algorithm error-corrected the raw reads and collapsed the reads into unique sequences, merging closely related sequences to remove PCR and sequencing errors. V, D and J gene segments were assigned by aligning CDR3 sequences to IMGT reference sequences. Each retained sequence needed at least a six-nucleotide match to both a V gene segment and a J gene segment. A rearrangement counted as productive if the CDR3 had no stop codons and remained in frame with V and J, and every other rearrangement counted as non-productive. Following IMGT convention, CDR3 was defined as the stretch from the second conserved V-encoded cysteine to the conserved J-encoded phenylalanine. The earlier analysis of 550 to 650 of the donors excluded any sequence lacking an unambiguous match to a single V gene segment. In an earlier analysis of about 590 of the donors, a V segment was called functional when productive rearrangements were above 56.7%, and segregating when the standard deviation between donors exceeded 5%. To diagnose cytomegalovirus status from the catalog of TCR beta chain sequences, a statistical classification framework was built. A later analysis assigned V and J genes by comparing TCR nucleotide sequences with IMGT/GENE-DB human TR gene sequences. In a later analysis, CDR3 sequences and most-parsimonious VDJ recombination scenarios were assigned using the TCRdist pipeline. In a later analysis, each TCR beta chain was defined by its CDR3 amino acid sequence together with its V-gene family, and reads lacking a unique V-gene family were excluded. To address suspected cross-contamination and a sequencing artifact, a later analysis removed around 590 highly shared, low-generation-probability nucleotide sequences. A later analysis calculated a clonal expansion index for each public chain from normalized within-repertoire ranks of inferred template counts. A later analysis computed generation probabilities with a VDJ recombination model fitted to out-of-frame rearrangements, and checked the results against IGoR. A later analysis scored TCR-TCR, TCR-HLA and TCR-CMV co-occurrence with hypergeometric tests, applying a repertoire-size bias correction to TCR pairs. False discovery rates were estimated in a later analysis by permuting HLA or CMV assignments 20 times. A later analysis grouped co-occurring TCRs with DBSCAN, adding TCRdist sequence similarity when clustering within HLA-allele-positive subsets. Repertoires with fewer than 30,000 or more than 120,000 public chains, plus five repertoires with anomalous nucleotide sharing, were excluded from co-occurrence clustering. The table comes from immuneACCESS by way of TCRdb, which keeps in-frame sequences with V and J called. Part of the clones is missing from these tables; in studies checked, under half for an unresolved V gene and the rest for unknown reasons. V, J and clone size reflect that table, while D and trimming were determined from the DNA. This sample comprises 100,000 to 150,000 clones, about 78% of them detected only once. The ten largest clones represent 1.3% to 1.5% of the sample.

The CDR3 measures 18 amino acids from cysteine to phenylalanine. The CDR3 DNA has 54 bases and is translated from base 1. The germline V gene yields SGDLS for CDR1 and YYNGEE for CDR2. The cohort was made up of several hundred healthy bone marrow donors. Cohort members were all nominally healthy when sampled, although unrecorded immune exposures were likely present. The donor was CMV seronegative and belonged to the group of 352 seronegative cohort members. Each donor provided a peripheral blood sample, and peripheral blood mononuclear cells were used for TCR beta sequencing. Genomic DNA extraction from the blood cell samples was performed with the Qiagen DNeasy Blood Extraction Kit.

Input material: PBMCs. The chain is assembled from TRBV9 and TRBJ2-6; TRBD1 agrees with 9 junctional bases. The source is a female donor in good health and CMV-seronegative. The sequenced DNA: TGTGCCAGCAGCGATGGACAGGGGCTAAACTCTGGGGCCAACGGCCTGACTTTC. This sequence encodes CASSDGQGLNSGANGLTF. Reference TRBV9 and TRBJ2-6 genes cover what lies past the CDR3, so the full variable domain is DSGVTQTPKHLITATGQRVTLRCSPRSGDLSVYWYQQSLDQGLQFLIQYYNGEERAKGNILERFSAQQFPDLHSELNLSSLELGDSALYFCASSDGQGLNSGANGLTFGAGSRLTVL.